This TCR beta chain comes out of a study of T cell changes during pregnancy in multiple sclerosis. V lost 2 bases and J lost 0, with 5 bases in between. Germline-derived CDR1 and CDR2 are KGHSH and LQKENI. CDR3 length: 14 residues. Profiled with immunoSEQ multiplex PCR; TCRdb holds only in-frame clones, not every one. The table lists over 45,000 clones, around 92% of them singletons. This clone was detected once. The origin of this receptor is a female donor with multiple sclerosis, enrolled in a pregnancy study. The material sequenced was CD4+ T cells from peripheral blood mononuclear cells, taken after pregnancy. The rearrangement uses TRBV18 and TRBJ1-5; D remains ambiguous. CDR3 DNA: TGTGCCAGCTCACCAGAGTATAGCAATCAGCCCCAGCATTTT. Protein: CASSPEYSNQPQHF.